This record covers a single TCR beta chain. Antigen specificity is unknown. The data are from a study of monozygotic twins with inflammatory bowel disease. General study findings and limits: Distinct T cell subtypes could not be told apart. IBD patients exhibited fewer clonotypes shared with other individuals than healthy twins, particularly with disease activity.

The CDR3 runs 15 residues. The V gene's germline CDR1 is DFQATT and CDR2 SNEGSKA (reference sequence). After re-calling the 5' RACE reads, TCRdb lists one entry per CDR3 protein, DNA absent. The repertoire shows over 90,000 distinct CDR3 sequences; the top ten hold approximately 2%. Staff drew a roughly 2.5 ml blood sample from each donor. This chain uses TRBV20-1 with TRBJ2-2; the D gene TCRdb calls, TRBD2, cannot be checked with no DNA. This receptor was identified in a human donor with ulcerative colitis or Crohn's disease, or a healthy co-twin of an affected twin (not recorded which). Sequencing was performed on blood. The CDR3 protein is CSARFGTSSAGELFF.